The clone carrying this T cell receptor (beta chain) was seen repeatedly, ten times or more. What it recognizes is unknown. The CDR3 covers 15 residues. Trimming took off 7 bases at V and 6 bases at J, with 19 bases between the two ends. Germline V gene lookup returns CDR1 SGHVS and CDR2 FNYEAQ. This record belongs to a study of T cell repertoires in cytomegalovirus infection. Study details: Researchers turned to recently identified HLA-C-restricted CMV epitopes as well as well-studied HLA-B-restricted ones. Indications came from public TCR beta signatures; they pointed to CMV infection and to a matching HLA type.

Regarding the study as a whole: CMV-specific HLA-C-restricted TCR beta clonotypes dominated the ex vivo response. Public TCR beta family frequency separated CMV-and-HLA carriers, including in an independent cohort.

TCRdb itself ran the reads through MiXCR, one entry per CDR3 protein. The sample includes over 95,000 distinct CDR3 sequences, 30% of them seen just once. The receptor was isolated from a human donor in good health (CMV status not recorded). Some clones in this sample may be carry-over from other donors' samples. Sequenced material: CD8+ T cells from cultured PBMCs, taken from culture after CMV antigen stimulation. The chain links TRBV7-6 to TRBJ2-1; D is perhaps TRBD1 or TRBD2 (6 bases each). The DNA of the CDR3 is TGTGCCAGCACCCCTGGTGGGGGGCCCCTCAATGAGCAGTTCTTC. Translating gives CASTPGGGPLNEQFF.